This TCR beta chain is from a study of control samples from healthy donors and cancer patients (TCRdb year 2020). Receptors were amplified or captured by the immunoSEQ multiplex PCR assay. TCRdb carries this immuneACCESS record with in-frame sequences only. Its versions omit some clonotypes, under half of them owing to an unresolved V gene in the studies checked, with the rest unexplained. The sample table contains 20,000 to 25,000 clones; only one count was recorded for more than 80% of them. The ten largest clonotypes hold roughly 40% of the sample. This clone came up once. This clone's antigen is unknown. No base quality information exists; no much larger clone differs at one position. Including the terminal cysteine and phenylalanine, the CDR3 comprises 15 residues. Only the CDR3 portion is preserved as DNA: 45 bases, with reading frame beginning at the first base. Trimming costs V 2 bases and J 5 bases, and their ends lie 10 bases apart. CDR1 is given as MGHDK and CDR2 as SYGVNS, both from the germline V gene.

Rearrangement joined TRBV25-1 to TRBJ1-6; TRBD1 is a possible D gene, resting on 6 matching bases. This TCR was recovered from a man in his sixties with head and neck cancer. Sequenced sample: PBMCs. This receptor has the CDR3 CASSEDRTDNSPLHF. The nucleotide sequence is TGTGCCAGCAGTGAAGATCGGACAGATAATTCACCCCTCCACTTT.